Sequencing of this TCR beta chain was carried out in a study of cytomegalovirus exposure and HLA in healthy donors (dated 2017 in TCRdb). A note on the overall study: According to an earlier analysis of several hundred of the donors, about 179 million T cells yielded 95 million to 140 million unique TCR beta sequences and around 300 Gb of sequence data. Around 300 gigabases of sequencing data and tens of millions of unique TCR sequences were included in an early release covering 550 to 800 HLA-typed donors. Among the roughly 380 genotyped donors, approximately 82% belonged to the genetic ancestry cluster associated with self-reported Caucasian donors. The study was designed to test whether signatures of past pathogen exposure could be identified by cataloging public T cell receptors. The study used immunosequencing to profile the T cell repertoires of several hundred subjects and linked those repertoires to cytomegalovirus serostatus. In addition to the first cohort of 666 subjects, a separate validation cohort of approximately 130 different subjects was used. To predict cytomegalovirus infection status, the study combined high-throughput TCR immunosequencing, statistical association of individual TCRs with disease status, and machine learning. A later analysis re-analyzed previously published TCR beta repertoires from about 730 donors and added high-resolution HLA genotyping to study TCR occurrence patterns. The later analysis used no new phenotypic data to find candidate immune exposures, relying instead on TCR beta sequences and their occurrence across donors. An earlier analysis of fewer than 700 of the donors applied high-throughput TCR beta sequencing to assess whether each TCR beta V gene segment acted as functional or pseudogenic. Donor age, sex, ethnicity and CMV serostatus were collected together with the repertoire data. A later genetic analysis took genome-wide SNP genotypes for 398 of the 666 donors and used that subset as a discovery cohort. Every repertoire in the discovery cohort had been generated on one and the same sequencing platform. HLA typing included class I and class II loci at four-digit resolution. The number of donors typed differed by locus, with roughly 620-630 for A, B, C, DRB1 and DQB1, around 500 for DQA1, some 570 for DPA1, and 472 for DPB1. Roughly five DR-DQ haplotypes were handled as single units for association and clustering because linkage in the cohort was strong. On average, around 200,000 unique TCR beta nucleotide sequences were sequenced per donor among about 400 genotyped donors of the cohort, with roughly 19% of those sequences being non-productive.

The cohort consisted of 670 or so healthy bone marrow donors. At the time of sampling, every cohort member was nominally healthy, though immune exposures that went unrecorded were likely present. The donor was CMV seropositive and belonged to the group of 250 to 350 seropositive cohort members. Every donor gave a peripheral blood sample, and the peripheral blood mononuclear cells from that sample were used for TCR beta sequencing. The Qiagen DNeasy Blood Extraction Kit was used to extract genomic DNA from the blood cell samples. The CDR3, cysteine through phenylalanine, is 16 amino acids long. CDR3 DNA is the only sequence kept; it has 48 bases, read in frame from the first base. Compared with germline, V lacks 4 bases and J lacks 4 bases; bases without a gene match: 11. According to the germline V gene (reference sequence), CDR1 reads MNHEY and CDR2 reads SMNVEV. Library prep was done by the immunoSEQ multiplex PCR assay. A mixture of 60 forward primers for TCR Vbeta segments and 13 reverse primers for TCR Jbeta segments was used in the multiplex PCR. Amplification of the CDR3 region of rearranged TCR beta genes was performed with a multiplex PCR assay on genomic DNA. On the Illumina HiSeq System, the amplified TCR beta libraries were sequenced as 87-base-pair reads. Per the source publication's procedure: Across the 666 repertoires, a later analysis counted tens of millions of unique TCR beta chains, some 11 million of which were shared by at least two donors. Raw reads were error-corrected and collapsed into unique sequences by a nearest-neighbor algorithm in which closely related sequences were merged to remove PCR and sequencing errors. Alignment of CDR3 sequences to IMGT reference sequences was used to assign V, D and J gene segments. For a sequence to be retained, at least a six-nucleotide match to both a V gene segment and a J gene segment was required. A rearrangement counted as productive if the CDR3 had no stop codons and remained in frame with V and J, and every other rearrangement counted as non-productive. CDR3 was defined by IMGT convention, running from the second conserved V-encoded cysteine to the conserved J-encoded phenylalanine. In an earlier analysis of around 640 of the donors, sequences lacking an unambiguous match to a single V gene segment were excluded. In an earlier analysis of approximately 590 of the donors, a V segment was called functional when productive rearrangements were above 56.7%, and segregating when the standard deviation between donors exceeded 5%. A statistical classification framework was built to diagnose cytomegalovirus status from the catalog of TCR beta chain sequences. V and J gene assignment, in a later analysis, came from comparing TCR nucleotide sequences with IMGT/GENE-DB human TR gene sequences. In a later analysis, CDR3 sequences and most-parsimonious VDJ recombination scenarios were assigned using the TCRdist pipeline. In a later analysis, each TCR beta chain was defined by its CDR3 amino acid sequence together with its V-gene family, and reads lacking a unique V-gene family were excluded. As a way to deal with suspected cross-contamination and a sequencing artifact, a later analysis dropped hundreds of nucleotide sequences that were highly shared and had low generation probability. A later analysis calculated a clonal expansion index for each public chain from normalized within-repertoire ranks of inferred template counts. In a later analysis, generation probabilities were computed using a VDJ recombination model fitted to out-of-frame rearrangements, and the results were checked against IGoR. Hypergeometric tests were used in a later analysis to score TCR-TCR, TCR-HLA and TCR-CMV co-occurrence, with a repertoire-size bias correction applied to the TCR pairs. To estimate false discovery rates, a later analysis permuted the HLA or CMV assignments 20 times. A later analysis grouped co-occurring TCRs with DBSCAN, adding TCRdist sequence similarity when clustering within HLA-allele-positive subsets. For co-occurrence clustering, repertoires with fewer than 30,000 or more than 120,000 public chains were excluded, along with four or five repertoires with anomalous nucleotide sharing. TCRdb retrieved this table from immuneACCESS and kept in-frame rearrangements only. Not all clones are present; in checked studies, unresolved V genes account for under half, and no reason is known for the remainder. That table furnishes V, J and clone size, whereas the DNA furnished D and trimming. The sample has around 100,000 clones on record, 70% of them singletons. The top ten clones comprise around 9% of the sample.

Study-wide findings and limitations: A later analysis found that most CMV-associated TCR beta chains appeared HLA-restricted, with HLA associations seemingly driven largely by CMV exposure. A later analysis found that TCR association rates varied across HLA loci, with DRB1 alleles showing the most associated TCRs and HLA-C alleles the fewest. The earlier analysis of some 560 of the donors excluded some 15 rarely observed V segments, including chromosome 9 orphons, because counts were too low. A further reported finding was that TCR beta sequences accurately predicted the HLA-A and HLA-B alleles for most subjects in the first cohort. Presence/absence analyses assumed roughly uniform sequencing depth across donors, an assumption that may not hold. Because HLA typing was unavailable for some donors at each locus, only the typed subset was used in association tests. The sequencing pipeline was judged likely to have produced a cluster of highly shared sequence variants as a technical artifact. Only TCR beta chains were sequenced in this cohort, and the absence of alpha or paired-chain data limited detectable features. In an earlier analysis of fewer than 700 of the donors, most TCR beta V segments appeared in productive rearrangements about 90% or about 30% of the time, broadly matching IMGT annotations. Most TCR sequences were observed very rarely across donors, whereas some public TCRs were present in many individuals. According to the authors, the approach could potentially be generalized to other disease states and immunological phenotypes. Immune exposure information for the cohort was limited to CMV serostatus. Compared with equally common non-associated chains, HLA-associated TCR beta chains in a later analysis were more clonally expanded and had lower generation probabilities. Some IMGT-functional V segments, including TRBV6-2 and TRBV6-3, could not be told apart with the 87-base-pair reads, so those segments were excluded. Specific HLA alleles were associated with 16,951 TCR beta sequences at a false discovery rate of 0.05 in a later analysis. In a later analysis, several top co-occurrence clusters were reported to appear linked to parvovirus B19, influenza, CMV and Epstein-Barr virus. Correlated functional status among segregating V segments might reflect linkage disequilibrium, but an unknown experimental factor could not be ruled out. In vitro tests confirmed that three of the cytomegalovirus-associated TCR beta chains recognize cytomegalovirus antigens. In a later genetic analysis, fewer N-insertions in productive TCRs were reported among donors in an Asian-associated ancestry cluster than the approximately 710-donor mean. When HLA alleles, especially DR and DQ, strongly co-occurred, attributing TCR associations to individual alleles was difficult. In both the original and validation cohorts, the classifier was reported to diagnose cytomegalovirus status with high specificity and sensitivity. An association between a missense DCLRE1C variant and V-gene and J-gene trimming of TCR beta chains was found in a later genetic analysis and replicated in an independent cohort. A total of 150 or so TCR beta chains were listed by the study as associated with cytomegalovirus.

Comment on this clone: No antigen is known for it. Base qualities are not provided; no much larger clone lies one nucleotide away.

This clonotype originated in a man aged 25 to 40 in good health and CMV-seropositive. This chain is built from TRBV27 and TRBJ1-2, with 8 bases matching TRBD1. Sequenced: PBMCs. Read as DNA, the sequence is TGTGCCAGCAGTTCGCGACAGGGGCGTATTCTCTATGGCTACACCTTC. This translates into CASSSRQGRILYGYTF.